These 28 T cell receptor beta chains were all obtained from the same sample, sequenced in a study of T cell responses to AZD1222 COVID-19 vaccine. Using immunoSEQ multiplex PCR, the repertoire was profiled, and TCRdb retains in-frame clones only, with some absent. Found here are some 100,000 clones, approximately 84% of them singletons; the top ten hold about 9.4%. This material consisted of peripheral blood, taken on day 0 of AZD1222 vaccination. Every receptor here comes from an adult in good health.

The genes are TRBV6-5 and TRBJ2-3; 10 positions agree with TRBD2. This CDR3 is built from 13 residues. Germline CDR1 reads MNHEY; CDR2 reads SVGAGI. Trimming at V came to 6 bases and at J to 4 bases, leaving 1 base not matched to a gene. The DNA of the CDR3 is TGTGCCAGCAGACTAGCGGGGCCAGATACGCAGTATTTT. This sequence encodes CASRLAGPDTQYF.

This sequence joins TRBV7-2 and TRBJ1-3; D is undetermined. V was trimmed by 1 base and J by 0 bases, leaving 7 bases between them. The CDR3 contains 15 residues. Germline V gene data show CDR1 as SGHTA and CDR2 as FQGNSA. CDR3 region: CASSLVPVSGNTIYF. The CDR3 bases are TGTGCCAGCAGCTTAGTACCGGTCTCTGGAAACACCATATATTTT.

CDR3 loop: CASSPSGETDTQYF. In DNA, the CDR3 is TGTGCCAGCAGCCCCTCGGGGGAGACAGATACGCAGTATTTT. V usage is TRBV4-2 and J usage is TRBJ2-3; maybe TRBD2 (6 bases). Germline V gene data show CDR1 as LGHNA and CDR2 as YNFKEQ. V was clipped by 4 bases and J by 3 bases, with 11 bases between them. The CDR3 loop spans 14 amino acids.

The chain is built from TRBV19 and TRBJ1-2; TRBD1 is a possible D gene (5 bases). The CDR3 totals 14 residues. The V and J ends lost 3 bases and 4 bases respectively, with 12 bases between them. Per germline, CDR1 LNHDA and CDR2 SQIVND (reference sequence). The CDR3 coding sequence is TGTGCCAGTAGTATCTCTCCTGGGGGCTATGGCTACACCTTC. Translating it yields CASSISPGGYGYTF.

The chain links TRBV6-5 to TRBJ2-3; no definite D call. The CDR3 has 13 residues. Germline V lookup: CDR1 MNHEY, CDR2 SVGAGI. V lost 4 bases and J 6 bases, leaving 11 bases between the germline ends. This CDR3 is CASSLVLGDTQYF. The CDR3 DNA reads as TGTGCCAGCAGTTTAGTCCTGGGTGATACGCAGTATTTT.

The V and J genes are TRBV30 and TRBJ1-1; maybe TRBD1 (6 bases). From germline, CDR1 is GTSNPN and CDR2 SVGIG (reference sequence). The CDR3 sequence is 13 residues long. V gave up 5 bases and J gave up 7 bases, with 17 bases separating them. This CDR3 reads CAWVDRKLDEAFF. As DNA, the CDR3 is TGTGCCTGGGTTGACAGGAAGTTGGATGAAGCTTTCTTT.

The chain uses TRBV7-9 and TRBJ2-2, with unresolved D. CDR1 and CDR2 (germline): SEHNR, FQNEAQ (reference sequence). The V and J ends lost 0 bases and 10 bases respectively, with 9 bases between them. This CDR3 contains 13 residues. The CDR3 DNA sequence: TGTGCCAGCAGCTTAGCGATACCAGAGGAGCTGTTTTTT. It codes for CASSLAIPEELFF.

The chain links TRBV30 to TRBJ1-1; 10 nucleotides align to TRBD1. Trimming cost V 0 bases and J 8 bases; bases outside gene matches: 6. The CDR3 has 14 amino acids. The germline gives CDR1 GTSNPN, CDR2 SVGIG (reference sequence). CDR3 bases: TGTGCCTGGAGTGTACTCCCGGGACAGGGGGAAGCTTTCTTT. Encoded protein: CAWSVLPGQGEAFF. The full variable domain, completed using reference TRBV30 and TRBJ1-1, is SQTIHQWPATLVQPVGSPLSLECTVEGTSNPNLYWYRQAAGRGLQLLFYSVGIGQISSEVPQNLSASRPQDRQFILSSKKLLLSDSGFYLCAWSVLPGQGEAFFGQGTRLTVV.

The chain has TRBV19 and TRBJ1-5; a possible D gene is TRBD1 (6 bases). The germline V and J ends were trimmed by 3 bases and 7 bases, with 16 bases remaining between them. CDR3 length: 15 amino acids. Germline CDR1 and CDR2: LNHDA and SQIVND (reference sequence). The CDR3 is CASSMGAGVEQPQHF. The DNA for the CDR3 is TGTGCCAGTAGTATGGGGGCAGGGGTCGAGCAGCCCCAGCATTTT.

The chain uses TRBV5-1 and TRBJ2-7, with TRBD2 matching over 9 bases. J gave up 2 bases and V 6 bases, and 3 bases lay outside the gene matches. Per germline, CDR1 SGHRS and CDR2 YFSETQ. This CDR3 comprises 13 residues. The CDR3 loop is CASTLAGPYEQYF. CDR3 nucleotide sequence: TGCGCCAGCACCCTAGCGGGACCCTACGAGCAGTACTTC.

This clone appeared a single time. The chain carries TRBV30 and TRBJ2-5; 7 bases agree with TRBD1. The J segment lost 4 bases and the V segment lost 7 bases, leaving 6 bases of the junction unmatched. Germline CDR1 reads GTSNPN; CDR2 reads SVGIG (reference sequence). The CDR3 has 12 residues. In DNA form, the CDR3 reads TGTGCCTCGCGACAGGGTACAGAGACCCAGTACTTC. It is translated as CASRQGTETQYF.

The chain employs TRBV2 and TRBJ1-2; D uncertain. Germline loops: CDR1 SNHLY, CDR2 FYNNEI. V lost 1 base to trimming and J lost 0 bases, with 6 bases between them. The CDR3 sequence is 14 residues long. The CDR3 protein is CASSEVRANYGYTF. The CDR3 DNA follows: TGTGCCAGCAGTGAAGTCCGGGCTAACTATGGCTACACCTTC.

This chain joins TRBV11-1 and TRBJ2-1, with 10 positions matching TRBD2. With V trimmed by 3 bases and J by 5 bases, 7 bases remained unmatched. CDR3 length equals 16 residues. Germline CDR1 reads SGHAT; CDR2 reads FQDESV (reference sequence). CDR3 residues: CASSFLSSGGDNEQFF. As DNA, the CDR3 is TGTGCCAGCAGCTTCTTGTCCAGCGGGGGGGACAATGAGCAGTTCTTC. The whole variable domain, remainder taken from reference TRBV11-1 and TRBJ2-1, is EAEVAQSPRYKITEKSQAVAFWCDPISGHATLYWYRQILGQGPELLVQFQDESVVDDSQLPKDRFSAERLKGVDSTLKIQPAELGDSAMYLCASSFLSSGGDNEQFFGPGTRLTVL.

The V and J genes are TRBV10-2 and TRBJ1-4, with D possibly TRBD1 on 5 matching bases. V shed 4 bases and J shed 8 bases, with 17 bases lying between them. This CDR3 is 15 amino acids long. Germline-derived CDR1 and CDR2 are WSHSY and SAAADI. The CDR3 protein is CASSVSRDRGEKLFF. CDR3 bases: TGCGCCAGCAGTGTTTCCCGGGACCGAGGAGAAAAACTGTTTTTT.

The chain recombines TRBV6-5 with TRBJ2-3; possibly TRBD2 for D (5 bases). Germline V lookup: CDR1 MNHEY, CDR2 SVGAGI. Trimming pared 4 bases from V and 8 bases from J, leaving 10 bases between. The CDR3 totals 12 residues. CDR3 sequence: CASSSSAGTQYF. The CDR3 coding sequence is TGTGCCAGCAGTTCCTCGGCGGGTACGCAGTATTTT.

The CDR3 loop reads CASSHRLNTEAFF. Here the CDR3 DNA reads TGCGCCAGCAGCCACAGGCTGAACACTGAAGCTTTCTTT. This rearrangement joins TRBV4-1 to TRBJ1-1; D ambiguous. CDR1 and CDR2 from the germline V gene are MGHRA and YSYEKL. V shed 3 bases and J shed 0 bases, with 5 bases lying between them. CDR3 length: 13 amino acids.

The genes are TRBV6-1 and TRBJ2-3; 7 nucleotides line up with TRBD1. Trimming removed 5 bases from V and 2 bases from J; junction bases left unmatched: 10. Germline assignment: CDR1 MNHNS and CDR2 SASEGT. The CDR3 is made up of 16 amino acids. This CDR3 is CASSQGTAISTDTQYF. In nucleotides, the CDR3 is TGTGCCAGCAGTCAAGGGACAGCTATTTCCACAGATACGCAGTATTTT.

This chain links TRBV3-1 (or the pseudogene TRBV3-2) with TRBJ1-5, with D perhaps matching TRBD1 (6 bases). Deletions cut 4 bases from V and 6 bases from J, with 13 bases between. Germline V lookup: CDR1 LGHDT, CDR2 YNNKEL (reference sequence). The CDR3 loop spans 14 amino acids. CDR3 in amino acids: CASSLQGKGQPQHF. DNA for the CDR3: TGTGCCAGCAGCCTACAGGGTAAGGGTCAGCCCCAGCATTTT.

This rearrangement joins TRBV6-5 to TRBJ2-3, with 8 nucleotides matching TRBD2. Per the germline V gene, CDR1 is MNHEY and CDR2 is SVGAGI. V was pared by 4 bases and J by 3 bases, with 6 bases of the junction left unmatched. This CDR3 is built from 15 residues. CDR3 in amino acids: CASSSVAGLTDTQYF. CDR3 sequence (DNA): TGTGCCAGCAGTTCAGTAGCGGGATTAACAGATACGCAGTATTTT.

This chain connects TRBV3-1 (or the pseudogene TRBV3-2) to TRBJ2-7; 9 bases line up with TRBD2. Per the germline V gene, CDR1 is LGHDT and CDR2 is YNNKEL (reference sequence). V lost 3 bases, J lost 3 bases, and 3 bases stayed unmatched. CDR3 length: 14 residues. For the CDR3, the DNA is TGTGCCAGCAGCCACCTAGCGGGGAGCTACGAGCAGTACTTC. Its translation: CASSHLAGSYEQYF.

The rearrangement uses TRBV6-6 and TRBJ1-1; no firm D call. Trimming shortened V by 4 bases and J by 0 bases, and 15 bases separated the two germline ends. Germline assignment: CDR1 MNHNY and CDR2 SVGAGI (reference sequence). There are 16 residues in the CDR3. CDR3 protein: CASSLGRRIVNTEAFF. Written as DNA, the CDR3 is TGTGCCAGCAGTTTAGGCCGGCGTATAGTGAACACTGAAGCTTTCTTT.

The rearrangement joins TRBV7-2 to TRBJ1-2; D is possibly TRBD1 (5 bases). V was trimmed by 5 bases and J by 5 bases, leaving 18 bases between them. Germline V lookup: CDR1 SGHTA, CDR2 FQGNSA. The CDR3 sequence is 15 residues long. In nucleotides, the CDR3 is TGTGCCAGCAGCCAACAGACAGTACTCGGGTATGGCTACACCTTC. This gives the protein CASSQQTVLGYGYTF. Filled out from reference TRBV7-2 and TRBJ1-2, the complete variable domain reads GAGVSQSPSNKVTEKGKDVELRCDPISGHTALYWYRQSLGQGLEFLIYFQGNSAPDKSGLPSDRFSAERTGGSVSTLTIQRTQQEDSAVYLCASSQQTVLGYGYTFGSGTRLTVV.

In its sample, this clone was seen once. The rearrangement joins TRBV25-1 to TRBJ1-1; D gene unclear. Between the trimmed V and J ends, which lost 0 bases and 2 bases, there was a span of 16 bases. Germline values: CDR1 MGHDK, CDR2 SYGVNS. CDR3 size: 17 residues. The CDR3 DNA is TGTGCCAGCAGTGAATATGCGTTCGGCAGAATAAACACTGAAGCTTTCTTT. This translates into CASSEYAFGRINTEAFF.

This clone was counted a few times. This chain connects TRBV4-1 to TRBJ2-7; TRBD2 matches 8 bases. V gave up 3 bases and J gave up 5 bases; unmatched junction bases: 6. The germline CDR1 and CDR2 sequences are MGHRA and YSYEKL. The CDR3 spans 14 residues. The CDR3 here is CASSQTGTRHEQYF. CDR3 in DNA: TGCGCCAGCAGCCAGACCGGGACTAGGCACGAGCAGTACTTC.

V is TRBV5-8 and J is TRBJ2-7; 10 bases map to TRBD1. With V trimmed by 4 bases and J by 1 base, 8 bases remained unmatched. Germline values: CDR1 SGHTS, CDR2 YDEGEE. This CDR3 has 16 amino acids. The CDR3 spells CASSATRDRGSYEQYF. The CDR3 region has the DNA TGTGCCAGCAGCGCGACCCGGGACAGGGGTTCCTACGAGCAGTACTTC.

Only a few counts were recorded for this clone. This chain connects TRBV6-1 to TRBJ1-5; perhaps TRBD1 as D (5 bases). Germline CDR1 is MNHNS and CDR2 is SASEGT. This CDR3 is built from 15 residues. V lost 3 bases, J lost 0 bases, and 9 bases lay in between. DNA for the CDR3: TGTGCCAGCAGTGAGGGACTGAATAGCAATCAGCCCCAGCATTTT. It specifies CASSEGLNSNQPQHF.

V usage is TRBV29-1 and J usage is TRBJ2-7; 11 positions agree with TRBD2. This CDR3 has 15 residues. V was clipped by 6 bases and J by 6 bases; unmatched bases: 13. Per germline, CDR1 SQVTM and CDR2 ANQGSEA. The chain's CDR3 is CSVPGLAGRGGEQYF. The DNA of the CDR3 is TGCAGCGTCCCTGGACTAGCGGGCCGAGGAGGCGAGCAGTACTTC.

The rearrangement joins TRBV19 to TRBJ1-3; no clear D gene. Trimming took 5 bases from V and 10 from J, leaving 15 bases between them. CDR3 length: 13 residues. Germline V lookup: CDR1 LNHDA, CDR2 SQIVND (reference sequence). The CDR3 coding sequence is TGTGCCAGTAGTCTTCCCCCCTCCACGACCATATATTTT. Protein sequence: CASSLPPSTTIYF. Full variable domain (missing parts from reference TRBV19 and TRBJ1-3): DGGITQSPKYLFRKEGQNVTLSCEQNLNHDAMYWYRQDPGQGLRLIYYSQIVNDFQKGDIAEGYSVSREKKESFPLTVTSAQKNPTAFYLCASSLPPSTTIYFGEGSWLTVV.